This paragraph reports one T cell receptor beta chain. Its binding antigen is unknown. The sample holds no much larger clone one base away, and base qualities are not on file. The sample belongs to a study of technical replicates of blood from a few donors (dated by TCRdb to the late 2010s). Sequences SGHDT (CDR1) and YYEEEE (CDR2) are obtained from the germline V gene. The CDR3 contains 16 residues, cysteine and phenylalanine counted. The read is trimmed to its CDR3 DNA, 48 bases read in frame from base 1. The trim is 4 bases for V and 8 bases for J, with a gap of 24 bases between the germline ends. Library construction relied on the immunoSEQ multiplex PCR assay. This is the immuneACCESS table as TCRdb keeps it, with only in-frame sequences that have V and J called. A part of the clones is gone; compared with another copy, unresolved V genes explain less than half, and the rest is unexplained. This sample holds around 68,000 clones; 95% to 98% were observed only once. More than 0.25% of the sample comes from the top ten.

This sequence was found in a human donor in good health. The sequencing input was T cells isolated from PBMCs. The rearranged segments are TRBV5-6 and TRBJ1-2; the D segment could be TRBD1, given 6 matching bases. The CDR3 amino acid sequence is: CASSPPTGIPLGGYTF. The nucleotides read TGTGCCAGCAGCCCCCCGACAGGAATCCCCTTGGGAGGCTACACCTTC.